Following are 5 T cell receptor beta chains from one sample sequenced in a study of CXCR3-negative and CXCR3-positive naive CD8 T cells. Study-level results: CXCR3-positive naive cells carried more hydrophobic TRB CDR3s than CXCR3-negative naive cells did.

TRB cDNA libraries were made by UMI-labeled 5' RACE. TCRdb reprocessed the 5' RACE reads and reports one entry per CDR3 protein, with no DNA. The sample totals 100,000 to 150,000 distinct CDR3 sequences; its top ten clones hold about 0.61%. No antigen has been assigned to these receptors. The specimen was naive CXCR3+ CD8+ T cells from blood. Subset here: CD45RO-CCR7+CD27+CD95- naive CD8+ T cells expressing CXCR3 (TNR3+). These TCRs come from a human donor in good health. Some clones in this sample may be carry-over from other donors' samples.

The V and J genes are TRBV5-1 and TRBJ2-7. The CDR3 is 13 residues long. From germline, CDR1 is SGHRS and CDR2 YFSETQ. This chain's CDR3 is CASRSAVAYEQYF.

The chain couples TRBV20-1 to TRBJ2-5; the D call from TCRdb, TRBD1, cannot be confirmed without DNA. Germline-derived CDR1 and CDR2 are DFQATT and SNEGSKA (reference sequence). The CDR3 consists of 14 residues. The CDR3 loop reads CSARGGTARETQYF.

This chain uses TRBV29-1 with TRBJ2-7; the D call from TCRdb, TRBD2, cannot be confirmed without DNA. Germline-derived CDR1 and CDR2 are SQVTM and ANQGSEA. CDR3 length: 14 amino acids. The CDR3 loop is CSVEGVAGAYEQYF.

This chain uses TRBV5-1 with TRBJ1-1. The CDR3 is 15 amino acids. Germline CDR1 is SGHRS and CDR2 is YFSETQ. The CDR3 reads CASSEDQEGNTEAFF.

The chain couples TRBV5-5 to TRBJ1-3; with no DNA, the TCRdb D assignment of TRBD1 cannot be verified. Germline V gives CDR1 SGHKS, CDR2 YYEKEE (reference sequence). This CDR3 is built from 14 residues. The CDR3 loop is CASRDPRSGNTIYF.